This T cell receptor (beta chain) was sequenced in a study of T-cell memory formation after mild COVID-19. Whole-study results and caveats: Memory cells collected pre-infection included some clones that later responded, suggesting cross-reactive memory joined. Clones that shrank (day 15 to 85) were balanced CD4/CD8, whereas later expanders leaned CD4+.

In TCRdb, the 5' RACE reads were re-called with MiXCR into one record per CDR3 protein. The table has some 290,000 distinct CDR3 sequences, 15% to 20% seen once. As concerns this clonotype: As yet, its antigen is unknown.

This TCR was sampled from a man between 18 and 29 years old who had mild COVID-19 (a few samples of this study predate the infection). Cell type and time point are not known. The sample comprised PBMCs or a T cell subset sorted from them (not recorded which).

The CDR3 DNA is TGTGCCACCGAACGACAGGGGGCAGAGGGAACAGATACGCAGTATTTT. This gives the protein CATERQGAEGTDTQYF. The chain combines TRBV6-5 with TRBJ2-3; 10 bases match TRBD1. Trimming took 10 bases from V and 3 from J; bases not matched to a gene: 13. The CDR3 loop spans 16 amino acids. Germline CDR1 MNHEY, CDR2 SVGAGI.